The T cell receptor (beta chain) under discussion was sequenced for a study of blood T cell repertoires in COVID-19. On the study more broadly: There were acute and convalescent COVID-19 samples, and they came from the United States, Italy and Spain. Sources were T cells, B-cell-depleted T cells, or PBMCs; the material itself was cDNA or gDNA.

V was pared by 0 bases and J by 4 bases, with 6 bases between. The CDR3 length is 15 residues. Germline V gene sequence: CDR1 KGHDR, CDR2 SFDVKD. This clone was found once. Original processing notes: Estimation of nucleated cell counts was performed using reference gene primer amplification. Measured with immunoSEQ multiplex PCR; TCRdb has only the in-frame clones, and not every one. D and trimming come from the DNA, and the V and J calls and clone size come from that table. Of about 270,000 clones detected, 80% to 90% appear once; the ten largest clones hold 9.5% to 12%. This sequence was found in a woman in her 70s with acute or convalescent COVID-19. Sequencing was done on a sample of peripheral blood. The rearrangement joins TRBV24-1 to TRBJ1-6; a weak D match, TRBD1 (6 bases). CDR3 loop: CATSDLRGYNSPLHF. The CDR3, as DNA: TGTGCCACCAGTGATTTGAGGGGGTATAATTCACCCCTCCACTTT.